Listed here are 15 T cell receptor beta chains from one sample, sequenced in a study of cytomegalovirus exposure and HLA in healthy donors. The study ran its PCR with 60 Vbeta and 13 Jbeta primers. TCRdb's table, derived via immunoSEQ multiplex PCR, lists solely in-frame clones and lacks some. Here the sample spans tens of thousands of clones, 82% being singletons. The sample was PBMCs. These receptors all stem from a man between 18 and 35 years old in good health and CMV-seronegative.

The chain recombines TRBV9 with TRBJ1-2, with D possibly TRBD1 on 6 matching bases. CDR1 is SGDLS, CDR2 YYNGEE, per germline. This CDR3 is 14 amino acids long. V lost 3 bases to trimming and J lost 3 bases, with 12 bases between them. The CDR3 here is CASSGAGAYYGYTF. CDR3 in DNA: TGTGCCAGCAGCGGAGCGGGGGCTTACTATGGCTACACCTTC.

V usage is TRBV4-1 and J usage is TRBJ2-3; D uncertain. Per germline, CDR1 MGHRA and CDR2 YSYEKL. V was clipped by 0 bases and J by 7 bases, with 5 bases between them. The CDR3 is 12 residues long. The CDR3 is CASSQDHNTQYF. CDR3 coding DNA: TGCGCCAGCAGCCAAGATCACAATACGCAGTATTTT.

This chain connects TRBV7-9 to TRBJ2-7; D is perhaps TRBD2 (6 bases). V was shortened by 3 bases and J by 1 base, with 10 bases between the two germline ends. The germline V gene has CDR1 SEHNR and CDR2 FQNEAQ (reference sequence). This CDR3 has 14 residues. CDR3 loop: CASSLGLGSYEQYF. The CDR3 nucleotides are TGTGCCAGCAGCTTGGGACTGGGGTCCTACGAGCAGTACTTC. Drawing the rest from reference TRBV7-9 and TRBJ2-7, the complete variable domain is DTGVSQNPRHKITKRGQNVTFRCDPISEHNRLYWYRQTLGQGPEFLTYFQNEAQLEKSRLLSDRFSAERPKGSFSTLEIQRTEQGDSAMYLCASSLGLGSYEQYFGPGTRLTVT.

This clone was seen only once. The CDR3 is CASSLRGLAGTTYNEQFF. The CDR3 DNA is TGTGCCAGCAGCTTAAGGGGACTAGCGGGTACGACCTACAATGAGCAGTTCTTC. V and J are TRBV7-3 and TRBJ2-1, with TRBD2 matching 12 bases. Looked up from germline, CDR1 is SGHTA and CDR2 is FQGTGA. V shed 1 base and J 2 bases; nucleotides not matched to a gene: 6. The CDR3 has 18 amino acids.

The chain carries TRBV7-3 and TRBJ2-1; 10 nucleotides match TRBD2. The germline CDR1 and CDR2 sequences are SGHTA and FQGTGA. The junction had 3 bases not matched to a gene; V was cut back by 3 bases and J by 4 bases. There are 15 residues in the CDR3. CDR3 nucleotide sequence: TGTGCCAGCAGCTTGGCACTAGCGGGGTACAATGAGCAGTTCTTC. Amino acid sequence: CASSLALAGYNEQFF.

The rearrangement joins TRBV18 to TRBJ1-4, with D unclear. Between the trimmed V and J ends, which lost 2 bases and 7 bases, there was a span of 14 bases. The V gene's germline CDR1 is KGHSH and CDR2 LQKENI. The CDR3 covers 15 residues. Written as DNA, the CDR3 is TGTGCCAGCTCACCAGGTCGTGGGGAGACTGAAAAACTGTTTTTT. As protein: CASSPGRGETEKLFF. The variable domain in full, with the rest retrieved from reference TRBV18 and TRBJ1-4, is NAGVMQNPRHLVRRRGQEARLRCSPMKGHSHVYWYRQLPEEGLKFMVYLQKENIIDESGMPKERFSAEFPKEGPSILRIQQVVRGDSAAYFCASSPGRGETEKLFFGSGTQLSVL.

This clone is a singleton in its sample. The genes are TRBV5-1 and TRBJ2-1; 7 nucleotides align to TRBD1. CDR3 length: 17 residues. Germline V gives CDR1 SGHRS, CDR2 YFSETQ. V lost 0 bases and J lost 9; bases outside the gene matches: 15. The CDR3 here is CASSLAQVSGQSSEQFF. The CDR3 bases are TGCGCCAGCAGCTTGGCCCAGGTATCGGGACAGAGTAGTGAGCAGTTCTTC.

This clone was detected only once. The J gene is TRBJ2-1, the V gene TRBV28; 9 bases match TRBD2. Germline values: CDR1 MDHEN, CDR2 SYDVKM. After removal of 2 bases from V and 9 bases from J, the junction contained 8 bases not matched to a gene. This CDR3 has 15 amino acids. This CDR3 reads CASSLPAGGPVEQFF. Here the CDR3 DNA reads TGTGCCAGCAGTTTACCGGCGGGGGGGCCGGTTGAGCAGTTCTTC.

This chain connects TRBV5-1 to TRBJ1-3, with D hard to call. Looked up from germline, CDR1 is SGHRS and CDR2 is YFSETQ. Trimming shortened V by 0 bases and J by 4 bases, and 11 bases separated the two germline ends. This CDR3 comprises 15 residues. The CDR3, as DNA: TGCGCCAGCAGCTTGGATCCGGTTACGGGAAACACCATATATTTT. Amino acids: CASSLDPVTGNTIYF.

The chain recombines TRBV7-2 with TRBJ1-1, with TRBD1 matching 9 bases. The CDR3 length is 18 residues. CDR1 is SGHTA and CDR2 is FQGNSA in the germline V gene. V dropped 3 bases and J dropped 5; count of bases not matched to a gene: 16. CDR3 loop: CASSFFLLQGAASTEAFF. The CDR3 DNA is TGTGCCAGCAGCTTTTTTCTACTACAGGGGGCCGCGAGTACTGAAGCTTTCTTT.

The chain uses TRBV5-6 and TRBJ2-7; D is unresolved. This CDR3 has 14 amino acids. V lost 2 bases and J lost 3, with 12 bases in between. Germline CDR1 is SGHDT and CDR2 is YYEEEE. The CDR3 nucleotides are TGTGCCAGCAGCTTCCGGGTCAACGACTACGAGCAGTACTTC. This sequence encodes CASSFRVNDYEQYF.

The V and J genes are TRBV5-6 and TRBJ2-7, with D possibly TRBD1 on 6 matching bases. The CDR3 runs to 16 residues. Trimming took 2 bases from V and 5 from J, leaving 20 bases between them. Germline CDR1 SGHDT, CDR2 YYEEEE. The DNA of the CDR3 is TGTGCCAGCAGCTTTCGAGGTACAGGGATAATTAACGAGCAGTACTTC. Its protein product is CASSFRGTGIINEQYF.

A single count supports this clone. CDR3 loop: CASSTPRETPGELFF. Written as DNA, the CDR3 is TGTGCCAGCAGCACCCCCCGGGAGACCCCCGGGGAGCTGTTTTTT. This chain links TRBV7-9 with TRBJ2-2; perhaps TRBD2 as D (6 bases). This CDR3 comprises 15 residues. Between the trimmed V and J ends, which lost 5 bases and 6 bases, there was a span of 16 bases. The germline V gene encodes CDR1 SEHNR and CDR2 FQNEAQ (reference sequence). Drawing the rest from reference TRBV7-9 and TRBJ2-2, the complete variable domain is DTGVSQNPRHKITKRGQNVTFRCDPISEHNRLYWYRQTLGQGPEFLTYFQNEAQLEKSRLLSDRFSAERPKGSFSTLEIQRTEQGDSAMYLCASSTPRETPGELFFGEGSRLTVL.

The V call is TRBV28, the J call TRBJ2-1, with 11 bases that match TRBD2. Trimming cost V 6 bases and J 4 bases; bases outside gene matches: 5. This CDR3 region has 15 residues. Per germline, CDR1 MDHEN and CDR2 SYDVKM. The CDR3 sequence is CASSFGTSGYNEQFF. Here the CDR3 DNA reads TGTGCCAGCAGCTTCGGGACTAGCGGTTACAATGAGCAGTTCTTC.

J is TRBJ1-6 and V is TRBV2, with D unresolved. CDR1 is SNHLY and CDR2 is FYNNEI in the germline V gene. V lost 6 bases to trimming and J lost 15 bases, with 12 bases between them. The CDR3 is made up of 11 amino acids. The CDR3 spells CASSPRFRLHF. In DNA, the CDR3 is TGTGCCAGCAGCCCCAGGTTTCGCCTCCACTTT.